This TCR beta chain was observed in a study of blood T cell repertoires in COVID-19. The CDR3 spans 12 residues. V lost 2 bases and J lost 10, with 11 bases in between. Germline CDR1 reads SNHLY; CDR2 reads FYNNEI. The data were produced by immunoSEQ multiplex PCR, yet TCRdb's version contains in-frame clones alone and is incomplete. This table holds approximately 210,000 clones, about 83% found once. This receptor was obtained from a middle-aged woman with active or convalescent COVID-19. This chain uses TRBV2 with TRBJ1-1; D might be TRBD1 (5 bases). The material sequenced was peripheral blood. Written as DNA, the CDR3 is TGTGCCAGCAGTGAACAGGGTAAGGTAGCTTTCTTT. Its translation is CASSEQGKVAFF.